A few counts support the clone carrying this T cell receptor beta chain. Its target is unknown. These data belong to a study of T cell repertoires in ileal Crohn's disease. Study-wide background: The M6 sample came from neoterminal ileum during colonoscopy after surgery. Study-level points and caveats: Every patient over 26.8% clonality showed endoscopic recurrence. Clonal expansions were more frequent in active smokers than non-smokers at surgery. High-frequency clones were more common in sorted CD8 than CD4 cells.

V gave up 8 bases and J gave up 2 bases, with 10 bases separating them. The germline gives CDR1 SNHLY, CDR2 FYNNEI. The CDR3 is 12 amino acids. Specified time point: neoterminal ileum biopsy at postoperative endoscopy, about 6 months after surgery. TCRdb's copy holds only in-frame clones and misses some; the assay was immunoSEQ multiplex PCR. The data hold approximately 12,000 clones, with 65% to 80% observed a single time. Material: ileal tissue. The source of this sequence is an adult with Crohn's disease. This chain uses TRBV2 with TRBJ2-7; D not certain. Here the CDR3 DNA reads TGTGCCAGCCGGTCACTACCCTACGAGCAGTACTTC. This codes for CASRSLPYEQYF. Full variable domain (rest looked up from reference TRBV2 and TRBJ2-7): EPEVTQTPSHQVTQMGQEVILRCVPISNHLYFYWYRQILGQKVEFLVSFYNNEISEKSEIFDDQFSVERPDGSNFTLKIRSTKLEDSAMYFCASRSLPYEQYFGPGTRLTVT.